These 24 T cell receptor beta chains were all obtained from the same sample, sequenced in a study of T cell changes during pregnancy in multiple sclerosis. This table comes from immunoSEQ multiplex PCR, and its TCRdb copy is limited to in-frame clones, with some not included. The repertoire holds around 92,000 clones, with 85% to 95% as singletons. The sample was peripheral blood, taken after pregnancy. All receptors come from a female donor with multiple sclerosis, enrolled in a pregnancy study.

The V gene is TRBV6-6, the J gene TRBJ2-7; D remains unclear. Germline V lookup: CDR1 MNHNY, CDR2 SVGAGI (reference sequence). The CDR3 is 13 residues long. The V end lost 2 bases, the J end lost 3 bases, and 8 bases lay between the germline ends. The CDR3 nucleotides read TGTGCCAGCAGTTACGCTAGAGGCTACGAGCAGTACTTC. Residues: CASSYARGYEQYF.

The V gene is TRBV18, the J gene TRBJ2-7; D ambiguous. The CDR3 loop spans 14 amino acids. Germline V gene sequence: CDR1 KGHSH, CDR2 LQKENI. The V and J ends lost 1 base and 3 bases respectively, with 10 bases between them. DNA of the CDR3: TGTGCCAGCTCACCACGAACAGAGATCTACGAGCAGTACTTC. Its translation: CASSPRTEIYEQYF. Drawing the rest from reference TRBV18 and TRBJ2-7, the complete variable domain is NAGVMQNPRHLVRRRGQEARLRCSPMKGHSHVYWYRQLPEEGLKFMVYLQKENIIDESGMPKERFSAEFPKEGPSILRIQQVVRGDSAAYFCASSPRTEIYEQYFGPGTRLTVT.

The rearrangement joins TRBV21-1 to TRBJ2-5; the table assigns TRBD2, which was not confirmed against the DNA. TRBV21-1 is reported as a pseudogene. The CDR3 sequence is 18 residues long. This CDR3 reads CASSTRGLPGVLEETQYF. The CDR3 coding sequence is TGTGCCAGCAGCACAAGGGGACTCCCGGGGGTTTTAGAAGAGACCCAGTACTTC.

DNA for the CDR3: TGTGCCAGCAGCTCCCGGACAGGTTTTGCCACTGAAGCTTTCTTT. Its translation: CASSSRTGFATEAFF. The V and J genes are TRBV5-4 and TRBJ1-1, with TRBD1 matching 7 bases. CDR3 length: 15 amino acids. V lost 3 bases and J lost 4; bases outside the gene matches: 9. Looked up from germline, CDR1 is SGHNT and CDR2 is YYREEE (reference sequence). Using reference TRBV5-4 and TRBJ1-1 for the parts outside the CDR3, the full variable domain is ETGVTQSPTHLIKTRGQQVTLRCSSQSGHNTVSWYQQALGQGPQFIFQYYREEENGRGNFPPRFSGLQFPNYSSELNVNALELDDSALYLCASSSRTGFATEAFFGQGTRLTVV.

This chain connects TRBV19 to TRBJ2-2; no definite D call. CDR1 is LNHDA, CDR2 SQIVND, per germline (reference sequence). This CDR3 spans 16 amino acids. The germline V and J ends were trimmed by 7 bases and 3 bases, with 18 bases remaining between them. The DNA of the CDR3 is TGTGCCAGTACGAACTCCGGCGGATGGGACACCGGGGAGCTGTTTTTT. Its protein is CASTNSGGWDTGELFF.

The DNA of the CDR3 is TGCAGCGTTGAAGGGGGAACAGGGGGCTGGATGAACACTGAAGCTTTCTTT. It is translated as CSVEGGTGGWMNTEAFF. V gene TRBV29-1 combines with J gene TRBJ1-1; 9 positions agree with TRBD1. The CDR3 has 17 amino acids. The germline gives CDR1 SQVTM, CDR2 ANQGSEA. The V segment lost 1 base and the J segment 0 bases; nucleotides outside the gene matches: 9.

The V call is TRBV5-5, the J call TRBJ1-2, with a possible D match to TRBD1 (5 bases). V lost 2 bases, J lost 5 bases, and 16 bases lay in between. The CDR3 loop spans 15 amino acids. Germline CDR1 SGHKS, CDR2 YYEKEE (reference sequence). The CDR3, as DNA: TGTGCCAGCAGCTTAGGGGTTCAGGTCAGGTATGGCTACACCTTC. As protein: CASSLGVQVRYGYTF.

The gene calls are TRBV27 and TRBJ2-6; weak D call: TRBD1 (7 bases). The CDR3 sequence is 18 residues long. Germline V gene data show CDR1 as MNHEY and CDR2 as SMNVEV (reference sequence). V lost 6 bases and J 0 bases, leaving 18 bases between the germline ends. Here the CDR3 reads CASRAGQLIYSGANVLTF. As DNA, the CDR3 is TGTGCCAGCAGGGCGGGACAGCTCATTTACTCTGGGGCCAACGTCCTGACTTTC.

This CDR3 reads CASSSSGSYNEQFF. For the CDR3, the DNA is TGTGCCAGCTCATCTAGCGGTTCCTACAATGAGCAGTTCTTC. The rearrangement uses TRBV18 and TRBJ2-1, with 7 bases identical to TRBD2. V shed 5 bases and J 1 base; nucleotides not matched to a gene: 2. The germline CDR1 and CDR2 sequences are KGHSH and LQKENI. The CDR3 covers 14 residues.

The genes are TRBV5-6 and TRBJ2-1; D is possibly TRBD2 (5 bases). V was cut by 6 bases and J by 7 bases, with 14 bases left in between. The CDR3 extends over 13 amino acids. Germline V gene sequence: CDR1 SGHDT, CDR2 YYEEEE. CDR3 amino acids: CASKLREYNEQFF. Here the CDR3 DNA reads TGTGCCAGCAAGTTAAGGGAGTATAATGAGCAGTTCTTC.

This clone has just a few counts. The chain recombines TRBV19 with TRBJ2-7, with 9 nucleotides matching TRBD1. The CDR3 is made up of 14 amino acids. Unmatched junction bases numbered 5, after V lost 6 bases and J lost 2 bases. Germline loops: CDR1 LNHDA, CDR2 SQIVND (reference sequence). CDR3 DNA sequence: TGTGCCAGTAGGCGGACAGGGGCCGCCTACGAGCAGTACTTC. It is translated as CASRRTGAAYEQYF.

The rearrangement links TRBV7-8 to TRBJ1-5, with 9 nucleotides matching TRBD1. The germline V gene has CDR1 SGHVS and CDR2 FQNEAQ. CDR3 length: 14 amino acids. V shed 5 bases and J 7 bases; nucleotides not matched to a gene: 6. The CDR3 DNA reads TGTGCCAGCAGCGGGGACAGGGTTGACCAGCCCCAGCATTTT. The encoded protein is CASSGDRVDQPQHF.

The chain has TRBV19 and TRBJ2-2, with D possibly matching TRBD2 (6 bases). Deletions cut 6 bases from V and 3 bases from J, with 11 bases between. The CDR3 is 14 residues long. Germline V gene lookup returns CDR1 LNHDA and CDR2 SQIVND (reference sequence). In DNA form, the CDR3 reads TGTGCCAGTAGCGGAGGGGTGGACACCGGGGAGCTGTTTTTT. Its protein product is CASSGGVDTGELFF.

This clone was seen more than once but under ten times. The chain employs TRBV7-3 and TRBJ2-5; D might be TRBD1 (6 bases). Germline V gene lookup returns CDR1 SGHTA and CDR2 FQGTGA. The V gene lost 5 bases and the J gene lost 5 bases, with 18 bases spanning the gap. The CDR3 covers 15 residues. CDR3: CASSETGTWGETQYF. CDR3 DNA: TGTGCCAGCAGCGAGACAGGAACGTGGGGGGAGACCCAGTACTTC.

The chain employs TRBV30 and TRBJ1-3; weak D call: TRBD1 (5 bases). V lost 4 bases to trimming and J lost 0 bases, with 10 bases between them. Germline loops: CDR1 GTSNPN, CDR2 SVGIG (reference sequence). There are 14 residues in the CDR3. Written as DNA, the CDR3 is TGTGCCTGGAACCGGGACTACTCTGGAAACACCATATATTTT. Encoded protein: CAWNRDYSGNTIYF.

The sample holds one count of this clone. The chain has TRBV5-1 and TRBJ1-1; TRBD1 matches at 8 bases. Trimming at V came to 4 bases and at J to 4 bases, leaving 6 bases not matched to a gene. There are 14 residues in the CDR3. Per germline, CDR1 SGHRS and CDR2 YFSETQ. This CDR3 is CASSQGQEFTEAFF. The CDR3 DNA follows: TGCGCCAGCAGCCAGGGACAGGAATTCACTGAAGCTTTCTTT.

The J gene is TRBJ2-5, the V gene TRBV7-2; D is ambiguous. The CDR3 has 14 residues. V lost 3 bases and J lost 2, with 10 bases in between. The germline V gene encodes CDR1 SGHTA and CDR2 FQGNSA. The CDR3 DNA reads TGTGCCAGCAGCTTCCTTACACCTCAAGAGACCCAGTACTTC. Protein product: CASSFLTPQETQYF.

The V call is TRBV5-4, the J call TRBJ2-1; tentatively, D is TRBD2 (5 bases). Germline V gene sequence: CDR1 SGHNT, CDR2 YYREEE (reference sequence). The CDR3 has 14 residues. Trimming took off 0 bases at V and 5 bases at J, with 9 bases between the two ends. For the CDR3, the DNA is TGTGCCAGCAGCTTGGGGCCAGCGGACAATGAGCAGTTCTTC. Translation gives CASSLGPADNEQFF.

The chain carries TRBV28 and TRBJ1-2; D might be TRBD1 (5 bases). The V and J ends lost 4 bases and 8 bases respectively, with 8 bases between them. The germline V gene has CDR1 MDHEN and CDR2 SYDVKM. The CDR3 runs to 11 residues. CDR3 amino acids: CASSSGLGYTF. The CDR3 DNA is TGTGCCAGCAGTTCAGGGTTAGGCTACACCTTC.

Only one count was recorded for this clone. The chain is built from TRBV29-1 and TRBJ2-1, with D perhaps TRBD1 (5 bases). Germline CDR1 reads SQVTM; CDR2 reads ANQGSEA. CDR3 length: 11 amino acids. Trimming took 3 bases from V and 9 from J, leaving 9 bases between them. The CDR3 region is CSVEKRGEQFF. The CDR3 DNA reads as TGCAGCGTTGAGAAAAGGGGTGAGCAGTTCTTC.

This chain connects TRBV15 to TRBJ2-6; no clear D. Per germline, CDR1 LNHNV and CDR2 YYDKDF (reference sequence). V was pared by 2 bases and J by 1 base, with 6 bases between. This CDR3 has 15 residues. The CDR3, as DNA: TGTGCCACCAGCAGATCCCCATCTGGGGCCAACGTCCTGACTTTC. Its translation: CATSRSPSGANVLTF.

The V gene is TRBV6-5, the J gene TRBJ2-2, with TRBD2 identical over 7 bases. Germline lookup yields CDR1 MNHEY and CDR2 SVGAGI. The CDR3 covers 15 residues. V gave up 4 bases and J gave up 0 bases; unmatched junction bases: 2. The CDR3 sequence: CASSFSGSNTGELFF. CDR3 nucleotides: TGTGCCAGCAGTTTTAGCGGGTCGAACACCGGGGAGCTGTTTTTT.

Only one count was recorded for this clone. The CDR3 loop reads CASSSGLFIGNEQFF. In DNA, the CDR3 is TGTGCCAGCAGCTCGGGACTATTTATTGGCAATGAGCAGTTCTTC. The chain has TRBV7-8 and TRBJ2-1; 7 bases line up with TRBD2. This CDR3 region has 15 residues. With V trimmed by 4 bases and J by 6 bases, 9 bases remained unmatched. Per germline, CDR1 SGHVS and CDR2 FQNEAQ.

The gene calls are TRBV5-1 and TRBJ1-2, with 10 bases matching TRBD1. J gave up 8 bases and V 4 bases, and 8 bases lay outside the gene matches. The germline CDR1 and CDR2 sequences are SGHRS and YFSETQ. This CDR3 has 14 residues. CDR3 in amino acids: CASSIAGTGVGYTF. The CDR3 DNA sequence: TGCGCCAGCAGCATAGCCGGGACAGGGGTCGGCTACACCTTC.